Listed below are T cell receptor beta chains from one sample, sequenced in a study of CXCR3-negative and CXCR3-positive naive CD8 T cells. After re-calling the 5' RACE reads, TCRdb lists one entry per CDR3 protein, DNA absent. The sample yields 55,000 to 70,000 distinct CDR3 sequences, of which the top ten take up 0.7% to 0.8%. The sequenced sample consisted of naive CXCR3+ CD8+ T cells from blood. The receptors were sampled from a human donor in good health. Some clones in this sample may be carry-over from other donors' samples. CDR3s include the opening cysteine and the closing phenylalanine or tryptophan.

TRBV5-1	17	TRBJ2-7	CASSPGTENGASYEQYF
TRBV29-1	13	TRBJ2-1	CSVDGEFYNEQFF
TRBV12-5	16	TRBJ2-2	CASGPTWDGYTGELFF
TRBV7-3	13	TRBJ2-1	CASSLWADNEQFF
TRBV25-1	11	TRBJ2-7	CASSETYEQYF
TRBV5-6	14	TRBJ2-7	CASSLRQGPYEQYF
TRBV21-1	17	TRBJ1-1	CASSANINTGIDPEAFF
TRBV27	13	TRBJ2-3	CASSPLLTDTQYF
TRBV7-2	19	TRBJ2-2	CASSLVRLAGVPNTGELFF
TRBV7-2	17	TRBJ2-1	CASSRVGLSSSYNEQFF